This entry lists 22 T cell receptor beta chains sequenced from one sample in a study of T cell repertoires in cytomegalovirus infection (dated by TCRdb to about 2019). Sequencer: Illumina HiSeq 1500. In TCRdb, the public reads were trimmed at Q25 with fastp and aligned with MiXCR, with productive beta chains retained. Every entry covers one CDR3 protein and lists the most common genes and DNA from its rows. Present in this sample are about 490,000 distinct CDR3 sequences, approximately 15% of which were seen just once. 20% to 30% of the sample is held by the ten biggest clonotypes. The specimen was CD8+ T cells from PBMCs. All receptors come from a human donor in good health (CMV status not recorded). Some clones in this sample may be carry-over from other donors' samples.

In this sample, this clonotype turned up a few times. The V call is TRBV2, the J call TRBJ2-7; the D is unclear. Trimming removed 6 bases at V and 2 bases at J, with 17 bases between. The CDR3 is 15 residues long. Germline CDR1 and CDR2: SNHLY and FYNNEI. Here the CDR3 reads CASSGTEGSPYEQYF. The CDR3 coding sequence is TGTGCCAGCAGCGGAACGGAAGGCTCACCCTACGAGCAGTACTTC.

This clonotype was recorded many times. CDR3 residues: CASSQVRGRNTEAFF. The CDR3, as DNA: TGCGCCAGCAGCCAAGTCAGGGGTAGGAACACTGAAGCTTTCTTT. V is TRBV4-1 and J is TRBJ1-1; weak D call: TRBD1 (6 bases). The CDR3 has 15 residues. V was cut by 1 base and J by 1 base, with 10 bases left in between. Germline V gene sequence: CDR1 MGHRA, CDR2 YSYEKL.

The chain uses TRBV2 and TRBJ2-3; 7 positions agree with TRBD2. J lost 5 bases, V lost 8 bases, and 19 bases had no gene match. The CDR3 runs to 17 residues. Germline CDR1 SNHLY, CDR2 FYNNEI. The CDR3 nucleotides read TGTGCCAGCCCCCCGAACGCAGCGGGGCCCATAGGAGATACGCAGTATTTT. Its protein product is CASPPNAAGPIGDTQYF.

A word on this clonotype: This may come from a read error, since a much larger clone is one base off. This chain links TRBV11-2 with TRBJ2-3; D remains unclear. The CDR3 has 15 amino acids. The germline V gene has CDR1 SGHAT and CDR2 FQNNGV. Trimming left V 7 bases short and J 2 bases short, with 16 bases between. The CDR3 protein is CASIPPWGNTDTQYF. CDR3 sequence (DNA): TGTGCCAGCATCCCCCCTTGGGGTAACACAGATACGCAGTATTTT.

This clonotype was observed a handful of times. The rearrangement uses TRBV7-9 and TRBJ1-1; 9 bases line up with TRBD1. After removal of 1 base from V and 5 bases from J, the junction contained 5 bases not matched to a gene. Germline V gene data show CDR1 as SEHNR and CDR2 as FQNEAQ (reference sequence). CDR3 length: 15 residues. CDR3: CASSLVRTGVTEAFF. CDR3 in DNA: TGTGCCAGCAGCTTAGTCCGGACAGGGGTGACTGAAGCTTTCTTT.

This chain connects TRBV3-1 to TRBJ1-6; weak D call: TRBD1 (5 bases). Germline V gene sequence: CDR1 LGHDT, CDR2 YNNKEL (reference sequence). Trimming stripped 8 bases from V and 0 bases from J, with 14 bases between. The CDR3 has 16 residues. The DNA of the CDR3 is TGTGCCAGCGGGGCCCGGATGGGCTCCTATAATTCACCCCTCCACTTT. Translation: CASGARMGSYNSPLHF. Using reference TRBV3-1 and TRBJ1-6 for the parts outside the CDR3, the full variable domain is DTAVSQTPKYLVTQMGNDKSIKCEQNLGHDTMYWYKQDSKKFLKIMFSYNNKELIINETVPNRFSPKSPDKAHLNLHINSLELGDSAVYFCASGARMGSYNSPLHFGNGTRLTVT.

This clonotype was observed at least ten times. The chain couples TRBV20-1 to TRBJ1-1; D not resolved. Trimming removed 2 bases at V and 3 bases at J, with 13 bases between. Germline lookup yields CDR1 DFQATT and CDR2 SNEGSKA (reference sequence). This CDR3 has 14 amino acids. The CDR3: CSARSGEGDTEAFF. The CDR3 nucleotides are TGCAGTGCTAGATCTGGGGAGGGTGACACTGAAGCTTTCTTT.

The V call is TRBV27, the J call TRBJ2-2, with D possibly being TRBD1 or TRBD2 (6 bases each). The CDR3 has 15 residues. Germline-derived CDR1 and CDR2 are MNHEY and SMNVEV (reference sequence). V was trimmed by 5 bases and J by 4 bases, leaving 14 bases between them. In DNA, the CDR3 is TGTGCCAGCAGTACAGAAGAGGGGGGCACCGGGGAGCTGTTTTTT. It yields the protein CASSTEEGGTGELFF.

The rearrangement joins TRBV27 to TRBJ2-2; D gene ambiguous. The V gene lost 2 bases and the J gene lost 8 bases, with 6 bases spanning the gap. Germline V gives CDR1 MNHEY, CDR2 SMNVEV (reference sequence). This CDR3 contains 12 residues. The CDR3 protein is CASSLPLGELFF. CDR3 DNA sequence: TGTGCCAGCAGTTTACCCCTTGGGGAGCTGTTTTTT.

This clonotype was recorded a few times. V usage is TRBV29-1 and J usage is TRBJ2-1; 9 bases are a match to TRBD2. This CDR3 is 18 amino acids long. Per the germline V gene, CDR1 is SQVTM and CDR2 is ANQGSEA. With V trimmed by 6 bases and J by 0 bases, 15 bases remained unmatched. CDR3 bases: TGCAGCGTCCCGGGCAGGGGTGGTAGCGGGGGCTCCTACAATGAGCAGTTCTTC. Residues: CSVPGRGGSGGSYNEQFF.

A few counts support this clonotype. The chain employs TRBV7-9 and TRBJ2-5, with unresolved D. Germline CDR1 reads SEHNR; CDR2 reads FQNEAQ (reference sequence). V lost 4 bases to trimming and J lost 3 bases, with 9 bases between them. This CDR3 spans 13 amino acids. The CDR3 region is CASSSRHKETQYF. The CDR3, as DNA: TGTGCCAGCAGCTCCCGACACAAAGAGACCCAGTACTTC.

This clonotype has a handful of counts. This chain connects TRBV4-1 to TRBJ2-1, with D unresolved. Germline assignment: CDR1 MGHRA and CDR2 YSYEKL. The CDR3 covers 13 residues. Trimming took off 3 bases at V and 10 bases at J, with 13 bases between the two ends. The CDR3 sequence is CASSQHLSREQFF. CDR3 nucleotide sequence: TGCGCCAGCAGCCAGCACCTATCTCGCGAGCAGTTCTTC.

Here the CDR3 reads CSARQPFRTGGTGNTIYF. The CDR3 nucleotides are TGCAGTGCTAGACAACCTTTTAGGACAGGGGGGACTGGAAACACCATATATTTT. The rearrangement links TRBV20-1 to TRBJ1-3, with 10 bases identical to TRBD1. Germline V gene sequence: CDR1 DFQATT, CDR2 SNEGSKA (reference sequence). Trimming took 2 bases from V and 2 from J; bases not matched to a gene: 12. CDR3 length equals 18 residues.

This clonotype was seen at least ten times. CDR3 sequence: CASCAGTYHSPNEQFF. In DNA form, the CDR3 reads TGTGCCAGCTGTGCCGGGACCTATCATAGTCCCAATGAGCAGTTCTTC. The chain recombines TRBV6-2 or TRBV6-3 with TRBJ2-1; D tentatively reads TRBD1 or TRBD2 (5 bases each). The CDR3 covers 16 residues. V gave up 8 bases and J gave up 6 bases, with 23 bases separating them. Germline CDR1 MNHEY, CDR2 SVGEGT.

This clonotype has only a few counts. This chain joins TRBV5-5 and TRBJ1-1, with D maybe TRBD1 (5 bases). CDR1 and CDR2 from the germline V gene are SGHKS and YYEKEE (reference sequence). V was trimmed by 2 bases and J by 6 bases, leaving 20 bases between them. CDR3 size: 16 residues. CDR3 loop: CASSFQQASKGPEAFF. The CDR3 DNA is TGTGCCAGCAGCTTCCAACAGGCGAGTAAAGGTCCTGAAGCTTTCTTT.

This clonotype was observed a handful of times. The chain has TRBV5-6 and TRBJ2-7, with 10 positions matching TRBD1. Germline values: CDR1 SGHDT, CDR2 YYEEEE. The CDR3 spans 13 residues. V trimming: 3 bases; J trimming: 6 bases; junction bases outside the gene matches: 3. The DNA for the CDR3 is TGTGCCAGCAGCTGGACAGGGGGGAGCGAGCAGTACTTC. The encoded protein is CASSWTGGSEQYF.

This chain connects TRBV6-1 to TRBJ2-1; D remains ambiguous. Looked up from germline, CDR1 is MNHNS and CDR2 is SASEGT. V was shortened by 6 bases and J by 5 bases, with 17 bases between the two germline ends. The CDR3 runs 15 residues. The CDR3 nucleotides read TGTGCCAGCAGCCCCCGCATAACGGGCGACAATGAGCAGTTCTTC. Residues: CASSPRITGDNEQFF.

The chain carries TRBV3-1 and TRBJ2-2; 9 nucleotides agree with TRBD1. Germline values: CDR1 LGHDT, CDR2 YNNKEL (reference sequence). This CDR3 is 17 amino acids long. V lost 1 base, J lost 5 bases, and 8 bases stayed unmatched. CDR3 loop: CASSQGWGQGSTGELFF. The CDR3 bases are TGTGCCAGCAGCCAAGGATGGGGACAGGGTAGTACCGGGGAGCTGTTTTTT.

This clonotype was detected a few times. The rearrangement links TRBV4-2 to TRBJ1-1; D is uncertain. CDR1 and CDR2 from the germline V gene are LGHNA and YNFKEQ. V lost 4 bases, J lost 3 bases, and 12 bases lay in between. The CDR3 contains 14 residues. In DNA, the CDR3 is TGTGCCAGCAGCCCGGCCTCCGGTGACACTGAAGCTTTCTTT. It is translated as CASSPASGDTEAFF.

There are many counts of this clonotype. This chain connects TRBV5-4 to TRBJ2-7; 11 bases align to TRBD1. Trimming took 5 bases from V and 3 from J; bases not matched to a gene: 4. The CDR3 is made up of 14 amino acids. Looked up from germline, CDR1 is SGHNT and CDR2 is YYREEE (reference sequence). This CDR3 is CASSFGTGGYEQYF. The CDR3 nucleotides are TGTGCCAGCAGTTTCGGGACAGGGGGCTACGAGCAGTACTTC.

The chain uses TRBV6-5 and TRBJ2-1, with TRBD1 matching over 7 bases. Germline V CDR1 and CDR2: MNHEY, SVGAGI. J was trimmed by 7 bases and V by 10 bases; bases with no gene match: 4. The CDR3 consists of 11 residues. The CDR3 DNA reads as TGTGCCACAGGCAGGGGGAATGAGCAGTTCTTC. Translation: CATGRGNEQFF.

This clonotype was counted a few times. The V and J genes are TRBV27 and TRBJ2-6; 11 bases match TRBD1. The CDR3 is 18 amino acids. CDR1 and CDR2 from the germline V gene are MNHEY and SMNVEV (reference sequence). With V trimmed by 5 bases and J by 2 bases, 8 bases remained unmatched. CDR3 loop: CASSPGQGAPPGANVLTF. For the CDR3, the DNA is TGTGCCAGCAGTCCCGGACAGGGGGCTCCCCCTGGGGCCAACGTCCTGACTTTC. The full variable domain, with the rest looked up from reference TRBV27 and TRBJ2-6, is EAQVTQNPRYLITVTGKKLTVTCSQNMNHEYMSWYRQDPGLGLRQIYYSMNVEVTDKGDVPEGYKVSRKEKRNFPLILESPSPNQTSLYFCASSPGQGAPPGANVLTFGAGSRLTVL.